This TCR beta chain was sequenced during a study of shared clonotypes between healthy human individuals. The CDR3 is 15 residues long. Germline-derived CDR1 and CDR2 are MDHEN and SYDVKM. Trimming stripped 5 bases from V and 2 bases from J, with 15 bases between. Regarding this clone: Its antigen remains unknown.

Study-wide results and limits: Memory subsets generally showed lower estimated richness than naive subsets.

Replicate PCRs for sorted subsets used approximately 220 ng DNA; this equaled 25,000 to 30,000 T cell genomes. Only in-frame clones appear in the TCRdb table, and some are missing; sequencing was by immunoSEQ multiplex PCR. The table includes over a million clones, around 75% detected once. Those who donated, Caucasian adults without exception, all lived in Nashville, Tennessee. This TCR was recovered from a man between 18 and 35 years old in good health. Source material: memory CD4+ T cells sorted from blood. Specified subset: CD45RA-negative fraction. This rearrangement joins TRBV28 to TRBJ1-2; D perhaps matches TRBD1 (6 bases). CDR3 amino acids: CASSRGGGINYGYTF. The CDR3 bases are TGTGCCAGCAGTCGGGGAGGGGGTATCAACTATGGCTACACCTTC.